Each of the 14 T cell receptor beta chains below was sequenced from the same sample in a study of blood T cell repertoires in COVID-19. Assay used: immunoSEQ multiplex PCR; TCRdb lists only in-frame clones, some missing. Of about 120,000 clones in the sample, 75% to 95% were seen once. Sequencing was performed on peripheral blood. All receptors come from a human donor with active COVID-19. The donor label of this sample is uncertain.

The V and J genes are TRBV5-5 and TRBJ2-7, with D maybe TRBD1 (6 bases). The germline CDR1 and CDR2 sequences are SGHKS and YYEKEE (reference sequence). The CDR3 runs 14 residues. V lost 0 bases, J lost 5 bases, and 12 bases lay in between. CDR3 nucleotide sequence: TGTGCCAGCAGCTTGGTCTGGGGGCTCGACGAGCAGTACTTC. Amino acids: CASSLVWGLDEQYF. The entire variable domain, with the rest obtained from reference TRBV5-5 and TRBJ2-7, is as follows: DAGVTQSPTHLIKTRGQQVTLRCSPISGHKSVSWYQQVLGQGPQFIFQYYEKEERGRGNFPDRFSARQFPNYSSELNVNALLLGDSALYLCASSLVWGLDEQYFGPGTRLTVT.

V is TRBV27 and J is TRBJ1-1, with TRBD1 matching over 11 bases. Trimming removed 6 bases from V and 5 bases from J; junction bases left unmatched: 17. This CDR3 has 18 residues. From germline, CDR1 is MNHEY and CDR2 SMNVEV (reference sequence). The CDR3, as DNA: TGTGCCAGCAGACACCTCCCGGGACAGGGGGAGAAGGGGACTGAAGCTTTCTTT. This sequence encodes CASRHLPGQGEKGTEAFF.

This chain uses TRBV19 with TRBJ1-1; no definite D call. This CDR3 comprises 14 residues. V dropped 6 bases and J dropped 1 base, with 12 bases sitting between them. Germline V gene lookup returns CDR1 LNHDA and CDR2 SQIVND (reference sequence). The CDR3, as DNA: TGTGCCAGTAGGGTCGGGAGCCCGAACACTGAAGCTTTCTTT. It codes for CASRVGSPNTEAFF. The entire variable domain, with the rest obtained from reference TRBV19 and TRBJ1-1, is as follows: DGGITQSPKYLFRKEGQNVTLSCEQNLNHDAMYWYRQDPGQGLRLIYYSQIVNDFQKGDIAEGYSVSREKKESFPLTVTSAQKNPTAFYLCASRVGSPNTEAFFGQGTRLTVV.

The CDR3 DNA follows: TGCGCCAGCAGCCAAGATACACAAGAGACCCAGTACTTC. It codes for CASSQDTQETQYF. This sequence joins TRBV4-3 and TRBJ2-5; D gene unclear. The V and J ends lost 0 bases and 2 bases respectively, with 4 bases between them. CDR1 is LGHNA and CDR2 is YSLEER in the germline V gene. CDR3 length: 13 amino acids.

The chain uses TRBV28 and TRBJ1-4, with 10 nucleotides matching TRBD1. J gave up 8 bases and V 2 bases, and 5 bases lay outside the gene matches. Germline V gene data show CDR1 as MDHEN and CDR2 as SYDVKM. The CDR3 sequence is 15 residues long. As DNA, the CDR3 is TGTGCCAGCAGTTTACCCGGACAGGGGGGGGAAAAACTGTTTTTT. This codes for CASSLPGQGGEKLFF. Combining the CDR3 with reference TRBV28 and TRBJ1-4 gives the whole variable domain DVKVTQSSRYLVKRTGEKVFLECVQDMDHENMFWYRQDPGLGLRLIYFSYDVKMKEKGDIPEGYSVSREKKERFSLILESASTNQTSMYLCASSLPGQGGEKLFFGSGTQLSVL.

This chain links TRBV27 with TRBJ2-1, with 8 bases lining up with TRBD1. CDR3 length equals 17 residues. Germline V CDR1 and CDR2: MNHEY, SMNVEV (reference sequence). V trimming: 4 bases; J trimming: 2 bases; junction bases outside the gene matches: 10. The CDR3: CASSWTSGGSTYNEQFF. The CDR3 region has the DNA TGTGCCAGCAGTTGGACGTCAGGGGGCTCAACCTACAATGAGCAGTTCTTC.

V gene TRBV19 combines with J gene TRBJ1-1; TRBD1 matches 9 bases. Trimming at V came to 4 bases and at J to 4 bases, leaving 10 bases not matched to a gene. The germline CDR1 and CDR2 sequences are LNHDA and SQIVND (reference sequence). This CDR3 is built from 16 residues. CDR3 sequence (DNA): TGTGCCAGTAGTACTTGGGGGACAGGGTCGGTCACTGAAGCTTTCTTT. Its translation: CASSTWGTGSVTEAFF.

V is TRBV2 and J is TRBJ1-3; D gene unclear. Trimming shortened V by 2 bases and J by 3 bases, and 14 bases separated the two germline ends. CDR3 length: 16 amino acids. Germline assignment: CDR1 SNHLY and CDR2 FYNNEI. The CDR3 DNA reads TGTGCCAGCAGTGAAACTGGAGGTTCCCTTGGAAACACCATATATTTT. Residues: CASSETGGSLGNTIYF.

The rearrangement joins TRBV7-8 to TRBJ1-1; 9 positions agree with TRBD1. The CDR3 totals 16 residues. V shed 2 bases and J 1 base; nucleotides not matched to a gene: 5. Germline V gene lookup returns CDR1 SGHVS and CDR2 FQNEAQ. As DNA, the CDR3 is TGTGCCAGCAGCTTACACGGGACAGGGCAGAACACTGAAGCTTTCTTT. Protein sequence: CASSLHGTGQNTEAFF.

The V gene is TRBV19, the J gene TRBJ1-6; TRBD1 matches at 9 bases. Trimming cost V 3 bases and J 9 bases; bases outside gene matches: 6. This CDR3 is 15 amino acids long. Germline V gives CDR1 LNHDA, CDR2 SQIVND (reference sequence). The CDR3 nucleotides read TGTGCCAGTAGTATGAGGACAGGGGATCGTTCACCCCTCCACTTT. Translated: CASSMRTGDRSPLHF.

The chain recombines TRBV18 with TRBJ2-7; possibly TRBD1 for D (6 bases). Trimming removed 3 bases at V and 10 bases at J, with 10 bases between. The CDR3 is made up of 11 amino acids. Looked up from germline, CDR1 is KGHSH and CDR2 is LQKENI. The CDR3 region is CASSPSQGQYF. CDR3 DNA: TGTGCCAGCTCACCCTCACAGGGCCAGTACTTC.

This clone was detected ten times or more. The V call is TRBV18, the J call TRBJ2-5, with D possibly being TRBD2 (6 bases). Looked up from germline, CDR1 is KGHSH and CDR2 is LQKENI. The CDR3 is made up of 15 amino acids. Trimming removed 1 base at V and 5 bases at J, with 14 bases between. The CDR3 loop reads CASSPRRGASETQYF. The DNA of the CDR3 is TGTGCCAGCTCACCACGGAGGGGAGCTTCGGAGACCCAGTACTTC.

This chain uses TRBV6-7 with TRBJ1-6; the D gene is possibly TRBD1 (6 bases). TRBV6-7 is sorted into the ORF group, with uncertain function. Trimming took 7 bases from V and 6 from J, leaving 31 bases between them. CDR3 size: 20 residues. CDR3 nucleotide sequence: TGTGCCAGCATTAATAAGGGGGAGCCCCCAACTCCGGAACGTAATTCACCCCTCCACTTT. It translates to CASINKGEPPTPERNSPLHF.

The chain carries TRBV5-4 and TRBJ1-2; 9 nucleotides agree with TRBD1. The ends lost 3 bases at V and 8 bases at J; junction bases unmatched: 8. CDR3 length equals 14 residues. In germline, CDR1 is SGHNT, CDR2 YYREEE (reference sequence). The CDR3, as DNA: TGTGCCAGCAGCTCCGGGACAGGGAGTTTCGGCTACACCTTC. It codes for CASSSGTGSFGYTF.